A single T cell receptor beta chain is shown here with its context. Germline V lookup: CDR1 MGHRA, CDR2 YSYEKL. The CDR3 has 15 residues. Unmatched junction bases numbered 10, after V lost 6 bases and J lost 8 bases. This record comes from a study of blood T cell repertoires in COVID-19. The data were produced by immunoSEQ multiplex PCR, yet TCRdb's version contains in-frame clones alone and is incomplete. The sample includes roughly 98,000 clones, approximately 86% of them seen just once. Sample: peripheral blood. The chain recombines TRBV4-1 with TRBJ2-1; TRBD2 matches 10 bases. This clonotype was obtained from a man aged 70-80 years with active or convalescent COVID-19. Here the CDR3 reads CASRPLASGGHEQFF. In DNA form, the CDR3 reads TGCGCCAGCAGGCCCTTGGCTAGCGGGGGTCATGAGCAGTTCTTC.